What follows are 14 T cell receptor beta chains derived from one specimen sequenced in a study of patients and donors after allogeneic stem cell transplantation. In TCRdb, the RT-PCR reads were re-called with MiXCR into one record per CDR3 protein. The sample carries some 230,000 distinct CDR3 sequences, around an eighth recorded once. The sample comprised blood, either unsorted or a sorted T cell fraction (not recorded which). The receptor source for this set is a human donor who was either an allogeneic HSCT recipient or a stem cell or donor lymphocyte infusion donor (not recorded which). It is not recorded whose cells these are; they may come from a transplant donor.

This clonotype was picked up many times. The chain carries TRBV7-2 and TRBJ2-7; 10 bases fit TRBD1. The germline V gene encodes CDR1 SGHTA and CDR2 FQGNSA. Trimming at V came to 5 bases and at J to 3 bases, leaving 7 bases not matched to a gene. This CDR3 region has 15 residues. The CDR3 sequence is CASSARTGGIYEQYF. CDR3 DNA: TGTGCCAGCAGCGCCAGGACAGGGGGAATCTACGAGCAGTACTTC.

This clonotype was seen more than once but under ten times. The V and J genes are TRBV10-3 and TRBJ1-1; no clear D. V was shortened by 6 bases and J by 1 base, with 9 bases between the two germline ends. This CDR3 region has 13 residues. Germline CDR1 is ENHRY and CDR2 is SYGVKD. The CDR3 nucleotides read TGTGCCATCAGACTCTCGCAGAACACTGAAGCTTTCTTT. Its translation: CAIRLSQNTEAFF.

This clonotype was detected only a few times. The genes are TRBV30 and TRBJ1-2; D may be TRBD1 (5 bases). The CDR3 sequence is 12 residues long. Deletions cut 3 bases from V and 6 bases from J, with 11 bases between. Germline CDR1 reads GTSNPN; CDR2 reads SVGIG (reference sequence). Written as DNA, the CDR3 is TGTGCCTGGAGGTACAGGTACGATGGCTACACCTTC. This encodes CAWRYRYDGYTF.

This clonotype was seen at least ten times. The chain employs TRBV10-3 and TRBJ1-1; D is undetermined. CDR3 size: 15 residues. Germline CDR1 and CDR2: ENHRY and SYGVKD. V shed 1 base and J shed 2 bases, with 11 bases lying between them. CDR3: CAISEYKGRNTEAFF. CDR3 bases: TGTGCCATCAGTGAGTATAAAGGGAGAAACACTGAAGCTTTCTTT.

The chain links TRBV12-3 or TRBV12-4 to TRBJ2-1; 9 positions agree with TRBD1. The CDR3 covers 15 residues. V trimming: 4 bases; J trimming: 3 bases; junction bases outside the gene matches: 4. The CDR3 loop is CASSSPTGGYNEQFF. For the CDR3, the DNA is TGTGCCAGCAGTTCTCCGACAGGGGGCTACAATGAGCAGTTCTTC.

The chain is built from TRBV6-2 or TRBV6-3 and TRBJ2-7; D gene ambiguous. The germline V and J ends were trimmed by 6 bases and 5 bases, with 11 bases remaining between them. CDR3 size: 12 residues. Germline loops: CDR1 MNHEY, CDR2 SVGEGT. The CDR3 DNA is TGTGCCAGCAGGAAGACCAGGCACGAGCAGTACTTC. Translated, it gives CASRKTRHEQYF.

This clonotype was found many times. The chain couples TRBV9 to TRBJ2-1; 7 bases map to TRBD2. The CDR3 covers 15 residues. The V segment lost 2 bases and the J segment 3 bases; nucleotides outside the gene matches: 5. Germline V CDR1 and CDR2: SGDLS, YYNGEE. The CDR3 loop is CASSVWEGLYNEQFF. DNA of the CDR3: TGTGCCAGCAGCGTTTGGGAGGGCCTCTACAATGAGCAGTTCTTC.

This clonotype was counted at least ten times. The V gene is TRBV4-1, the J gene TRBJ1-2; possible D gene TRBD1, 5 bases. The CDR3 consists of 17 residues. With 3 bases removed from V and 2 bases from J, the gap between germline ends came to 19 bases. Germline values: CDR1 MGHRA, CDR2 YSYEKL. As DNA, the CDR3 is TGCGCCAGCAGCCACCCCACTCGGCAGGGTCGGAACTATGGCTACACCTTC. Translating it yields CASSHPTRQGRNYGYTF.

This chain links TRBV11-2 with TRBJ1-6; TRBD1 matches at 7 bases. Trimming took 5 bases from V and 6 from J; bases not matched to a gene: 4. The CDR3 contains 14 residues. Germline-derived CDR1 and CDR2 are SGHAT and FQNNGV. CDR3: CASSPDRVNSPLHF. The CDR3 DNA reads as TGTGCCAGCAGCCCCGACAGGGTTAATTCACCCCTCCACTTT.

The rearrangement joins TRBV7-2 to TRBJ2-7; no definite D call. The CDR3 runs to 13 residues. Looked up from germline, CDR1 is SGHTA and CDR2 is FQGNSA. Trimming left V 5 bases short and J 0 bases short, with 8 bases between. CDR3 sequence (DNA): TGTGCCAGCAGCCGGTACGACTCCTACGAGCAGTACTTC. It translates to CASSRYDSYEQYF.

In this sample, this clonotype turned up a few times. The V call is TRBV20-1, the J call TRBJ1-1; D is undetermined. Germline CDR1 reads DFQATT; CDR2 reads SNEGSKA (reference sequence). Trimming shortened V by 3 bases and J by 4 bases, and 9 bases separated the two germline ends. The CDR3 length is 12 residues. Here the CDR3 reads CSASPGVTEAFF. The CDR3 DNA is TGCAGTGCTAGTCCCGGGGTCACTGAAGCTTTCTTT.

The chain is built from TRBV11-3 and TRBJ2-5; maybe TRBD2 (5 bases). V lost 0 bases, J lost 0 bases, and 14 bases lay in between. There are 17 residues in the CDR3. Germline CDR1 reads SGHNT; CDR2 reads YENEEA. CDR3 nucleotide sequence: TGTGCCAGCAGCTTAGATCCACGGCGAGGGTACCAAGAGACCCAGTACTTC. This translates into CASSLDPRRGYQETQYF.

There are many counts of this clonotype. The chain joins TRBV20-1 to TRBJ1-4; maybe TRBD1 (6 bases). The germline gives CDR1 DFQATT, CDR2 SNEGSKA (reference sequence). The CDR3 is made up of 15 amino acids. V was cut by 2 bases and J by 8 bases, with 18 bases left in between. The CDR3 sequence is CSARWGFGGSEKLFF. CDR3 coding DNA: TGCAGTGCTAGATGGGGTTTCGGGGGCTCAGAAAAACTGTTTTTT.

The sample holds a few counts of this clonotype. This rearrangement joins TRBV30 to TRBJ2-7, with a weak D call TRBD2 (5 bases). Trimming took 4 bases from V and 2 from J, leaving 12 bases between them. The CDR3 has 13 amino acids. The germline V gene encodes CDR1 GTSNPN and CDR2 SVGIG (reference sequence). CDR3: CAWTESGTYEQYF. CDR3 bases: TGTGCCTGGACGGAATCGGGGACCTACGAGCAGTACTTC.